What follows describes a single T cell receptor beta chain. Its antigen remains unidentified. The V end was cut by 1 base, the J end by 6 bases, with 10 bases between. Germline loops: CDR1 SGHTA, CDR2 FQGNSA. This CDR3 has 14 amino acids. This entry belongs to a study of beta chain features in type 1 diabetes. Sequenced material consisted of expressed TCRB transcripts (all of the isolated RNA was reverse transcribed). Sequencing used immunoSEQ multiplex PCR; TCRdb keeps in-frame clones, though not all of them. The sample yields 95,000 to 150,000 clones, about 16% seen once. Study results and caveats: When Type 1 diabetes patients were examined, their TCRB CDR3s proved moderately but significantly shorter in all four CD4+ subsets.

J is TRBJ2-1 and V is TRBV7-2, with D unclear. This receptor was obtained from a man aged 25 to 40 with type 1 diabetes. The material sequenced was central memory CD4+ T cells from blood. The DNA for the CDR3 is TGTGCCAGCAGCTTAGAGGGCTACATCAATGAGCAGTTCTTC. This encodes CASSLEGYINEQFF.